This paragraph covers one T cell receptor beta chain sequence. What it recognizes is unknown. PCR employed 60 Vbeta and 13 Jbeta primers. Clones were sequenced by immunoSEQ multiplex PCR, and TCRdb holds only the in-frame ones, with some missing. The sample holds 190,000 or so clones, 75% to 90% seen once. The sample belongs to a study of cytomegalovirus exposure and HLA in healthy donors. Findings and caveats of the study: Apparent HLA restriction characterized most CMV-associated TCR beta chains in a later analysis. Most TCRs appeared rarely, but some public TCRs recurred in many donors. With later analysis, a missense DCLRE1C variant became linked to TCR beta V- and J-gene trimming.

V gave up 4 bases and J gave up 4 bases, with 16 bases separating them. The CDR3 totals 15 residues. The germline gives CDR1 SGHTS, CDR2 YDEGEE. The clonotype originates from a man in his forties or fifties in good health and CMV-seronegative. This sequence joins TRBV5-8 and TRBJ2-3, with D perhaps TRBD1 (7 bases). The sequencing input was PBMCs. This CDR3 reads CASSPRGVRADTQYF. The CDR3 DNA sequence: TGTGCCAGCAGCCCCAGGGGGGTAAGGGCAGATACGCAGTATTTT.